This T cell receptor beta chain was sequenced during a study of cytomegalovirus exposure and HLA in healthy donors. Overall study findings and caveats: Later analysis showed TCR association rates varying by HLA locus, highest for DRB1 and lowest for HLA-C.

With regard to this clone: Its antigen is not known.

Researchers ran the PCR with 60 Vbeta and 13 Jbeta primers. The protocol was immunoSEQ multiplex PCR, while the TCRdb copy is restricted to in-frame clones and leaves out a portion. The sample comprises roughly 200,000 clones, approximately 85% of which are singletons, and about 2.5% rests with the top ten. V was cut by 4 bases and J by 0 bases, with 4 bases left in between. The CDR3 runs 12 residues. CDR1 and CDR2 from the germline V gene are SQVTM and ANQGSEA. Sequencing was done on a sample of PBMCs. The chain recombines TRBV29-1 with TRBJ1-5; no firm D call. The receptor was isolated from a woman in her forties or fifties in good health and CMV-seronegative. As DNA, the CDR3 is TGCAGCGTTGCAAATAGCAATCAGCCCCAGCATTTT. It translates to CSVANSNQPQHF.